This T cell receptor beta chain was profiled in a study of shared clonotypes between healthy human individuals. Study in general: Per donor, three plates held CD4 naive cells, three held CD4 memory, two held CD8 naive and one held CD8 memory.

The donor population consisted of healthy HIV-negative adults with no recent acute infections or vaccinations. Regarding the study as a whole: Genetic and exposure-history diversity was limited by the few donors.

The authors split each subset's genomic DNA evenly across several immunoSEQ plates. Libraries were prepared by immunoSEQ multiplex PCR; TCRdb keeps only in-frame clonotypes and omits some of them. The sample has about 980,000 clones, about 80% seen once. Turning to this clone: Its antigen is currently unknown.

The V segment lost 0 bases and the J segment 3 bases; nucleotides outside the gene matches: 13. This CDR3 comprises 19 residues. Germline V lookup: CDR1 MGHRA, CDR2 YSYEKL. This rearrangement joins TRBV4-1 to TRBJ2-1, with 8 bases lining up with TRBD2. The receptor was isolated from a man in his late teens or twenties in good health. Sequencing input: memory CD4+ T cells sorted from blood. The sample's subset: CD45RA-negative fraction. The CDR3: CASSQEWSSGIPVYNEQFF. CDR3 coding DNA: TGCGCCAGCAGCCAAGAATGGAGTAGCGGGATCCCCGTCTACAATGAGCAGTTCTTC.